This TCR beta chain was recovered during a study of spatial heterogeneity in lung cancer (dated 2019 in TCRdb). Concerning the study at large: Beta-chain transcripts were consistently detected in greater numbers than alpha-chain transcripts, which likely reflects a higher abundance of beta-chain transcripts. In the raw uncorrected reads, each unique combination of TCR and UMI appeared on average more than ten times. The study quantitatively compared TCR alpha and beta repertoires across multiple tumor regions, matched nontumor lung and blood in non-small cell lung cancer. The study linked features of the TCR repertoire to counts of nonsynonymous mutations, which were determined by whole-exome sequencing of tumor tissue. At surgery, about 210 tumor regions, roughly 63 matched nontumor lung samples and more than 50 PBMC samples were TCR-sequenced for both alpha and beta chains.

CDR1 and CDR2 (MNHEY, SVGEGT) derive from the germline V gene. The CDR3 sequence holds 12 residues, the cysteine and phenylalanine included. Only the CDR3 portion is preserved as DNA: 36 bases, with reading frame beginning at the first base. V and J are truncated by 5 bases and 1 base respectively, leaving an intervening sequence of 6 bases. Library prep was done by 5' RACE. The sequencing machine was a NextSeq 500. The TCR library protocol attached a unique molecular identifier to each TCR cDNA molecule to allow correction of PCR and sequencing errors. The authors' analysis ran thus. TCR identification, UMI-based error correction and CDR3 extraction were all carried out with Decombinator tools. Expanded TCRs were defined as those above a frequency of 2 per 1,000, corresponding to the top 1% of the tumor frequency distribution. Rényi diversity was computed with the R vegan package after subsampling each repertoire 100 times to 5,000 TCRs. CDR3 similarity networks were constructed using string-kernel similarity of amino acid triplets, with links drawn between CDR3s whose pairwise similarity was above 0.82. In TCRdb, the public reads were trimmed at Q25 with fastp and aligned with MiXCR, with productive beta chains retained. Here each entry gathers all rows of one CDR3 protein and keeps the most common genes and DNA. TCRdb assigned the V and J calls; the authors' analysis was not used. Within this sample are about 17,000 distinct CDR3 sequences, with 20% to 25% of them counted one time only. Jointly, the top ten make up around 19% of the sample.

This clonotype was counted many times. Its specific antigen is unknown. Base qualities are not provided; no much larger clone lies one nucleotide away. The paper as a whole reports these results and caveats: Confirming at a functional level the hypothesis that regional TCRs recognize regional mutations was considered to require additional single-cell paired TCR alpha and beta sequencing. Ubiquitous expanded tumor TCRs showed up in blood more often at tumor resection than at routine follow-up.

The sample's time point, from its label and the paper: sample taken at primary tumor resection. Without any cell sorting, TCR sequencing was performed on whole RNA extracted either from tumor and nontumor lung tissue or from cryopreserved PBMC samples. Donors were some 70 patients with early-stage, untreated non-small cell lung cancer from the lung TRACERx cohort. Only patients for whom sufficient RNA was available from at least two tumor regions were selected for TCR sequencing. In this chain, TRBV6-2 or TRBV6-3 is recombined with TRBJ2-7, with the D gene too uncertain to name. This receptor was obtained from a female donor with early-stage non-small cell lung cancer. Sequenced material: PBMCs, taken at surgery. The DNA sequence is TGTGCCAGCAGTGCGTCGTCCTACGAGCAGTACTTC. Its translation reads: CASSASSYEQYF.